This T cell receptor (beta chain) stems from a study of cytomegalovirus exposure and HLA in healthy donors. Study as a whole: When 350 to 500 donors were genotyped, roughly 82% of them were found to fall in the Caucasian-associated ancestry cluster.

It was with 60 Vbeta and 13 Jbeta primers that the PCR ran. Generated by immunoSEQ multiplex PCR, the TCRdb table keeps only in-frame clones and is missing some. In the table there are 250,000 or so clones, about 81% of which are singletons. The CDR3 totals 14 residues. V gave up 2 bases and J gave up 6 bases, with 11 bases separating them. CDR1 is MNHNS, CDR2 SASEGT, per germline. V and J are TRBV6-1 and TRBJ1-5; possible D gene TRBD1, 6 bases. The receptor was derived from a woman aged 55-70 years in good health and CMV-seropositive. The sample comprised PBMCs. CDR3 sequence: CASSERGAGQPQHF. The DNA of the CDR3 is TGTGCCAGCAGTGAACGGGGGGCCGGTCAGCCCCAGCATTTT.